The T cell receptor (beta chain) under discussion was sequenced for a study of cytomegalovirus exposure and HLA in healthy donors. Overall study findings and caveats: With later analysis, a missense DCLRE1C variant became linked to TCR beta V- and J-gene trimming. Available immune exposure information covered CMV serostatus only.

The V end lost 0 bases, the J end lost 1 base, and 9 bases lay between the germline ends. The germline CDR1 and CDR2 sequences are SQVTM and ANQGSEA. The CDR3 has 14 residues. In the case of this clone: Antigen unknown.

PCR involved 60 Vbeta and 13 Jbeta primers. Profiling relied on immunoSEQ multiplex PCR, and the TCRdb table lists in-frame clones only, not all of them. The sample yields about 110,000 clones, roughly four fifths seen once. The source material was PBMCs. The chain is built from TRBV29-1 and TRBJ1-1; possibly TRBD1 for D (5 bases). The receptor comes from a middle-aged man in good health and CMV-seronegative. The CDR3 spells CSVEDLRANTEAFF. For the CDR3, the DNA is TGCAGCGTTGAAGATCTCAGGGCGAACACTGAAGCTTTCTTT.